A selection of T cell receptor beta chains follows, all from one sample in a study of early stage breast cancer tumors. The data were produced by immunoSEQ multiplex PCR, yet TCRdb's version contains in-frame clones alone and is incomplete. The table lists about 31,000 clones, roughly 77% of them singletons. Sequenced material: blood. The origin of the receptors is a person in their forties with breast cancer. Both conserved end residues are part of each CDR3. Fields, in order: J gene, clone size, V gene, D gene, CDR3 protein, CDR3 DNA. The D gene is left open where the match is weak. The size field is filled for only some rows; it gives once, few, many or a size class.

TRBJ2-2 | . | TRBV2 | TRBD2 | CASSKTSANTGELFF | TGTGCCAGCAGCAAGACTAGCGCTAACACCGGGGAGCTGTTTTTT
TRBJ1-2 | few | TRBV7-9 | . | CASSQAGWDYGYTF | TGTGCCAGCAGCCAAGCCGGGTGGGACTATGGCTACACCTTC
TRBJ1-2 | medium-sized | TRBV30 | . | CAWSVEANYGYTF | TGTGCCTGGAGTGTGGAAGCTAACTATGGCTACACCTTC
TRBJ2-1 | . | TRBV7-3 | . | CASSSTMGGSYNEQFF | TGTGCCAGCAGCTCCACTATGGGGGGCTCCTACAATGAGCAGTTCTTC
TRBJ2-2 | . | TRBV2 | . | CASSEYSSGELFF | TGTGCCAGCAGTGAATATAGTTCCGGGGAGCTGTTTTTT
TRBJ1-2 | . | TRBV19 | . | CASIGTFANYGYTF | TGTGCCAGTATAGGGACGTTCGCTAACTATGGCTACACCTTC
TRBJ2-7 | . | TRBV30 | TRBD1 | CAWSHRDRGEQYF | TGTGCCTGGAGTCACCGGGACAGGGGCGAGCAGTACTTC
TRBJ1-1 | . | TRBV2 | . | CASSENPGEKAFF | TGTGCCAGCAGTGAGAACCCGGGAGAAAAAGCTTTCTTT
TRBJ2-3 | . | TRBV11-3 | . | CASSTHTDTQYF | TGTGCCAGCAGCACCCACACAGATACGCAGTATTTT
TRBJ2-2 | . | TRBV27 | TRBD1 | CASRGTVMTGELFF | TGTGCCAGCAGGGGGACAGTAATGACCGGGGAGCTGTTTTTT
TRBJ2-5 | few | TRBV5-5 | . | CASSFEGTQSGETQYF | TGTGCCAGCAGCTTTGAGGGAACCCAATCCGGAGAGACCCAGTACTTC
TRBJ2-7 | few | TRBV6-4 | TRBD1 | CASSPTSGTGADEQYF | TGTGCCAGCAGTCCTACCTCCGGGACAGGTGCCGACGAGCAGTACTTC
TRBJ2-3 | . | TRBV27 | . | CASSFSGTSTDTQYF | TGTGCCAGCAGTTTCTCCGGGACAAGCACAGATACGCAGTATTTT
TRBJ2-5 | once | TRBV30 | . | CACDLRAVQETQYF | TGTGCCTGTGACCTGAGGGCCGTCCAAGAGACCCAGTACTTC
TRBJ1-2 | . | TRBV28 | . | CASSRVGVTGTYTF | TGTGCCAGCAGTCGGGTTGGGGTGACAGGAACCTACACCTTC
TRBJ2-1 | few | TRBV7-9 | TRBD2 | CASNWLAGIGEQFF | TGTGCCAGCAACTGGCTAGCGGGCATCGGTGAGCAGTTCTTC
TRBJ2-5 | . | TRBV2 | . | CASREGRLIQETQYF | TGTGCCAGCAGGGAAGGCCGACTGATCCAAGAGACCCAGTACTTC
TRBJ2-7 | once | TRBV4-3 | TRBD2 | CASSQDLPQAGVFREQYF | TGCGCCAGCAGCCAAGATTTACCCCAAGCGGGAGTCTTTCGCGAGCAGTACTTC
TRBJ2-7 | . | TRBV19 | TRBD2 | CASRSSGRASEQYF | TGTGCCAGTCGGAGTAGCGGGAGGGCATCCGAGCAGTACTTC
TRBJ1-2 | . | TRBV29-1 | . | CSVVRGNYGYTF | TGCAGCGTTGTACGGGGGAACTATGGCTACACCTTC
TRBJ2-3 | . | TRBV2 | TRBD2 | CASSEAGGRSDTQYF | TGTGCCAGCAGTGAAGCGGGAGGGCGTTCAGATACGCAGTATTTT
TRBJ2-3 | . | TRBV2 | . | CASSVNGDTQYF | TGTGCCAGCAGTGTAAACGGGGATACGCAGTATTTT
TRBJ2-5 | . | TRBV7-9 | TRBD1 | CASSPPGQGASETQYF | TGTGCCAGCAGCCCACCCGGACAGGGGGCATCAGAGACCCAGTACTTC
TRBJ1-4 | . | TRBV29-1 | . | CSVEDLRREKKLFF | TGCAGCGTTGAAGATCTTCGGCGGGAAAAAAAACTGTTTTTT
TRBJ1-2 | few | TRBV10-2 | TRBD1 | CASQTADRDGGYTF | TGCGCCAGCCAAACCGCGGACAGGGACGGTGGCTACACCTTC
TRBJ1-2 | . | TRBV4-3 | . | CASSPGHRGGYTF | TGCGCCAGCAGCCCCGGACATCGGGGGGGCTACACCTTC
TRBJ2-3 | . | TRBV7-8 | . | CASSLGRGADTQYF | TGTGCCAGCAGCTTGGGGAGGGGGGCAGATACGCAGTATTTT
TRBJ2-1 | . | TRBV6-5 | TRBD2 | CASRGTSGYNEQFF | TGTGCCAGCAGGGGGACTAGCGGGTACAATGAGCAGTTCTTC
TRBJ2-7 | . | TRBV27 | . | CASSLEPLAALYEQYF | TGTGCCAGCAGTTTAGAACCATTAGCGGCTCTCTACGAGCAGTACTTC
TRBJ1-2 | . | TRBV5-4 | . | CASSPDGSYGYTF | TGTGCCAGCAGCCCCGACGGGTCCTATGGCTACACCTTC
TRBJ2-3 | . | TRBV7-2 | TRBD2 | CASSLRRAGEADTQYF | TGTGCCAGCAGCTTAAGGAGAGCGGGAGAGGCAGATACGCAGTATTTT
TRBJ2-2 | . | TRBV4-1 | TRBD2 | CASSQSASGANTGELFF | TGCGCCAGCAGCCAATCTGCTAGCGGAGCGAACACCGGGGAGCTGTTTTTT
TRBJ2-7 | few | TRBV7-2 | TRBD2 | CASGFIAGVPYEQYF | TGTGCCAGCGGGTTCATAGCGGGCGTCCCCTACGAGCAGTACTTC
TRBJ2-7 | . | TRBV6-5 | . | CASSPGGGGVYEQYF | TGTGCCAGCAGTCCCGGAGGAGGGGGGGTCTACGAGCAGTACTTC
TRBJ2-7 | . | TRBV5-6 | . | CASSLSDYEQYF | TGTGCCAGCAGCTTGTCAGATTACGAGCAGTACTTC
TRBJ2-5 | . | TRBV6-6 | . | CASSTGTNGETQYF | TGTGCCAGCAGCACGGGGACGAATGGGGAGACCCAGTACTTC
TRBJ2-1 | few | TRBV6-4 | TRBD2 | CASRLHPGTSGRDNEQFF | TGTGCCAGCAGACTTCACCCGGGGACTAGCGGGAGAGACAATGAGCAGTTCTTC
TRBJ2-7 | once | TRBV7-3 | . | CASSLYGGPEYEQYF | TGTGCCAGCAGCTTATATGGGGGACCCGAATACGAGCAGTACTTC
TRBJ2-3 | . | TRBV7-2 | . | CASSFFGAATDTQYF | TGTGCCAGCAGCTTTTTCGGAGCGGCAACAGATACGCAGTATTTT
TRBJ2-4 | . | TRBV11-3 | TRBD2 | CASSPRTSGSKNIQYF | TGTGCCAGCAGCCCCCGGACTAGCGGTTCCAAAAACATTCAGTACTTC
TRBJ2-3 | few | TRBV7-8 | TRBD2 | CASSRLAVTDTQYF | TGTGCCAGCAGCCGGCTAGCGGTCACAGATACGCAGTATTTT
TRBJ1-1 | once | TRBV6-5 | TRBD1 | CASRPQGGTEAFF | TGTGCCAGCAGGCCACAGGGGGGCACTGAAGCTTTCTTT
TRBJ2-5 | . | TRBV5-4 | TRBD2 | CASRPGLAGTETQYF | TGTGCCAGCAGACCTGGACTAGCGGGTACGGAGACCCAGTACTTC
TRBJ1-2 | . | TRBV11-2 | TRBD1 | CASSRPGQAYGYTF | TGTGCCAGCAGTCGACCGGGACAGGCCTATGGCTACACCTTC
TRBJ2-1 | . | TRBV25-1 | TRBD2 | CASSELGVSGSHNEQFF | TGTGCCAGCAGTGAATTAGGGGTTAGCGGGAGTCACAATGAGCAGTTCTTC
TRBJ2-2 | few | TRBV5-4 | . | CASSLEVGELFF | TGTGCCAGCAGCTTGGAGGTCGGGGAGCTGTTTTTT
TRBJ2-2 | . | TRBV18 | TRBD1 | CASSPTTGGSGELFF | TGTGCCAGCTCACCAACGACAGGGGGATCAGGGGAGCTGTTTTTT
TRBJ2-2 | . | TRBV27 | . | CASSRQVPGELFF | TGTGCCAGCAGCCGACAGGTCCCCGGGGAGCTGTTTTTT